This T cell receptor beta chain was observed in a study of blood T cell repertoires in COVID-19. Study background: There were acute and convalescent COVID-19 samples, and they came from the United States, Italy and Spain. Sources were T cells, B-cell-depleted T cells, or PBMCs; the material itself was cDNA or gDNA.

Profiling relied on immunoSEQ multiplex PCR, and the TCRdb table lists in-frame clones only, not all of them. The top ten clones hold more than 1% of a sample with about 62,000 clones, around 86% of them seen once. Germline V gene sequence: CDR1 SNHLY, CDR2 FYNNEI. The CDR3 runs to 13 residues. Trimming removed 6 bases at V and 4 bases at J, with 10 bases between. This rearrangement joins TRBV2 to TRBJ2-1; no definite D call. This receptor was identified in a man between 65 and 85 years old with acute or convalescent COVID-19. The sample was peripheral blood. This CDR3 is CASRAAPYNEQFF. CDR3 DNA sequence: TGTGCCAGCAGGGCCGCCCCTTACAATGAGCAGTTCTTC.